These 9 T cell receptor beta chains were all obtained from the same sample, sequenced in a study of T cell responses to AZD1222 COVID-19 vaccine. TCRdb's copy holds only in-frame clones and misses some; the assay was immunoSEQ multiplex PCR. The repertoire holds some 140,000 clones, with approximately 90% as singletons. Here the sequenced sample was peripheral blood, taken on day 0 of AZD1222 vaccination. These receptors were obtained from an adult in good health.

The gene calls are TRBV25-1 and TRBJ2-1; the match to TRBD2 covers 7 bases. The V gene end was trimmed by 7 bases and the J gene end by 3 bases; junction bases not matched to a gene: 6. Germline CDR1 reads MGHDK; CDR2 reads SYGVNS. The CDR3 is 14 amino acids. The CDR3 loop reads CASTVASGYNEQFF. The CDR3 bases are TGTGCCAGCACGGTGGCTAGCGGCTACAATGAGCAGTTCTTC.

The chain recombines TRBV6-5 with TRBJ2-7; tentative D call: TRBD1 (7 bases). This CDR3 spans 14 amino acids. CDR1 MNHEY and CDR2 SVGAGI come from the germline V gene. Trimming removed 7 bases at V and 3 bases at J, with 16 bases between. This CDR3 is CASKKARDSYEQYF. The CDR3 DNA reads TGTGCCAGCAAGAAGGCGCGGGACAGCTACGAGCAGTACTTC.

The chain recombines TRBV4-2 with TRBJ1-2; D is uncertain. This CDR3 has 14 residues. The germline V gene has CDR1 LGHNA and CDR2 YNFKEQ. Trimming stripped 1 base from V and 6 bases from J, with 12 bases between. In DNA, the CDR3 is TGTGCCAGCAGCCAAGCGGACGGCGGGAATGGCTACACCTTC. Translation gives CASSQADGGNGYTF.

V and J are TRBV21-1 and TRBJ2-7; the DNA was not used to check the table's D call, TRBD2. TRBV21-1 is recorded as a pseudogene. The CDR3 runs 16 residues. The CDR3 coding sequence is TGTGCCAGCAGCAAAGTTACGCGACTAGCGGACTACGAGCAGTACTTC. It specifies CASSKVTRLADYEQYF.

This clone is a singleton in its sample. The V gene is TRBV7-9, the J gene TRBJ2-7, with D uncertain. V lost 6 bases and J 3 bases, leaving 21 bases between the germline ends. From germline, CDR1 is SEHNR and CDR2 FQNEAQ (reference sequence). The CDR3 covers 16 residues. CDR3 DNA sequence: TGTGCCAGCAGTCATTTACTGGGTACCATTGTCTACGAGCAGTACTTC. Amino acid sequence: CASSHLLGTIVYEQYF. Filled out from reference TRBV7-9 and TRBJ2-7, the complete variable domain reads DTGVSQNPRHKITKRGQNVTFRCDPISEHNRLYWYRQTLGQGPEFLTYFQNEAQLEKSRLLSDRFSAERPKGSFSTLEIQRTEQGDSAMYLCASSHLLGTIVYEQYFGPGTRLTVT.

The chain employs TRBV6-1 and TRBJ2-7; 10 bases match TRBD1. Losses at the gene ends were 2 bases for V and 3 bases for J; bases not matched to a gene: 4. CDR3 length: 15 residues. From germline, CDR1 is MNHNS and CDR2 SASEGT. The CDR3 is CASSEYGTGVYEQYF. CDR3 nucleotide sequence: TGTGCCAGCAGTGAATACGGGACAGGGGTCTACGAGCAGTACTTC.

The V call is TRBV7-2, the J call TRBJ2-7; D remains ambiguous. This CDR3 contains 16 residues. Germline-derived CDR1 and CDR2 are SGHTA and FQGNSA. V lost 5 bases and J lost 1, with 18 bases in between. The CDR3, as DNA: TGTGCCAGCAGCACAAGAGCTAGTGCCCTATCCTACGAGCAGTACTTC. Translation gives CASSTRASALSYEQYF.

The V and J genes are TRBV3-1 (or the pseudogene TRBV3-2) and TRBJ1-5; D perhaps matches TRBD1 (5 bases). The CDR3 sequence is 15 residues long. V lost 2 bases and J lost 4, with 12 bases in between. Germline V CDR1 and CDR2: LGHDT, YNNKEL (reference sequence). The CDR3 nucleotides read TGTGCCAGCAGCCAACTAGGGGTGGAAAATCAGCCCCAGCATTTT. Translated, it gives CASSQLGVENQPQHF.

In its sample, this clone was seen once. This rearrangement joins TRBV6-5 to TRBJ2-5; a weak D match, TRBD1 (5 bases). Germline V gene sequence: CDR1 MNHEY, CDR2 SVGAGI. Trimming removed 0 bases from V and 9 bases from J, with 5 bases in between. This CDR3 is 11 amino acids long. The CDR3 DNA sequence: TGTGCCAGCAGTTACTCAGGGGCCCAGTACTTC. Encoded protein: CASSYSGAQYF.